Shown below are 17 T cell receptor beta chains from a single sample sequenced in a study of T cells in Graves' hyperthyroidism and ophthalmopathy (dated 2019 in TCRdb). Library construction relied on multiplex PCR. The sample was run on an Illumina HiSeq 2000. The TCR beta CDR3 regions were amplified from the RNA transcripts. The TCR CDR3 was subjected to a first round of RT-PCR using the HTBI primer set and the Qiagen OneStep RT-PCR kit. TCRdb trimmed public reads at Q25 via fastp, called clones via MiXCR and kept in-frame beta chains. Merged by CDR3 protein, the rows form single entries marked with the most common genes and DNA. For this sample there are approximately 300,000 distinct CDR3 sequences; 16% appear just once. The top ten hold approximately 35% of the sample. Material: blood. The receptor set was obtained from a man aged 25 to 40 with Graves' hyperthyroidism.

Many counts were recorded for this clonotype. The gene calls are TRBV2 and TRBJ1-5; no definite D call. This CDR3 comprises 14 residues. The V gene lost 3 bases and the J gene lost 2 bases, with 8 bases spanning the gap. The germline V gene encodes CDR1 SNHLY and CDR2 FYNNEI. The CDR3 loop reads CASSDESGNQPQHF. The CDR3 coding sequence is TGTGCCAGCAGTGACGAATCTGGCAATCAGCCCCAGCATTTT.

This clonotype has just a few counts. The CDR3 DNA is TGCAGTGCTAGAGATGCTAGCGGGAGGACCTACGAGCAGTACTTC. Translating gives CSARDASGRTYEQYF. The chain is built from TRBV20-1 and TRBJ2-7; 11 positions match TRBD2. The V gene end was trimmed by 0 bases and the J gene end by 2 bases; junction bases not matched to a gene: 3. This CDR3 spans 15 amino acids. The germline V gene encodes CDR1 DFQATT and CDR2 SNEGSKA (reference sequence).

Many counts were recorded for this clonotype. The V and J genes are TRBV7-8 and TRBJ2-7; no clear D. The CDR3 has 14 amino acids. V lost 8 bases and J 6 bases, leaving 20 bases between the germline ends. The germline CDR1 and CDR2 sequences are SGHVS and FQNEAQ. This chain's CDR3 is CASYKGWGLFEQYF. The CDR3 nucleotides read TGTGCCAGCTATAAGGGCTGGGGATTATTCGAGCAGTACTTC.

This clonotype came up a few times. This chain uses TRBV5-1 with TRBJ2-7; 10 nucleotides agree with TRBD2. Germline loops: CDR1 SGHRS, CDR2 YFSETQ. The CDR3 is made up of 15 amino acids. Germline trimming cut 5 bases from V and 2 bases from J; bases unmatched to any gene: 7. CDR3 in amino acids: CASREDLAGAYEQYF. The CDR3 region has the DNA TGCGCCAGCAGGGAGGACCTAGCGGGAGCCTACGAGCAGTACTTC.

This clonotype was recorded many times. J is TRBJ2-1 and V is TRBV7-8; 7 bases match TRBD2. The CDR3 has 17 amino acids. Looked up from germline, CDR1 is SGHVS and CDR2 is FQNEAQ. V was clipped by 1 base and J by 2 bases; unmatched bases: 8. CDR3 amino acids: CASSLVWGGSTYNEQFF. Here the CDR3 DNA reads TGTGCCAGCAGCTTAGTTTGGGGGGGTTCTACCTACAATGAGCAGTTCTTC.

This clonotype was recorded many times. The rearrangement uses TRBV5-1 and TRBJ2-2; D is unclear. CDR3 size: 16 residues. Trimming removed 1 base at V and 4 bases at J, with 14 bases between. Germline V gene sequence: CDR1 SGHRS, CDR2 YFSETQ. The DNA of the CDR3 is TGCGCCAGCAGCTTGTCCGCGATGGGGTTCACCGGGGAGCTGTTTTTT. Translating gives CASSLSAMGFTGELFF.

Ten or more counts support this clonotype. The CDR3 DNA reads TGTGCCACCAGTGATTCGTGGACAGAGGGAAAGACCCAGTACTTC. It specifies CATSDSWTEGKTQYF. The gene calls are TRBV24-1 and TRBJ2-5; D possibly corresponds to TRBD1 (6 bases). V was pared by 2 bases and J by 6 bases, with 15 bases between. The germline V gene has CDR1 KGHDR and CDR2 SFDVKD. The CDR3 is 15 residues long.

The sample holds many counts of this clonotype. The chain employs TRBV12-3 or TRBV12-4 and TRBJ1-4; 8 bases are a match to TRBD1. The ends lost 3 bases at V and 2 bases at J; junction bases unmatched: 2. The CDR3 covers 15 residues. The CDR3 protein is CASSLQGATNEKLFF. CDR3 in DNA: TGTGCCAGCAGTTTGCAGGGGGCGACTAATGAAAAACTGTTTTTT.

This clonotype has at least ten counts. The chain uses TRBV30 and TRBJ2-3; tentative D call: TRBD1 (6 bases). The CDR3 runs 14 residues. Germline CDR1 GTSNPN, CDR2 SVGIG (reference sequence). V gave up 2 bases and J gave up 3 bases, with 12 bases separating them. The CDR3 loop reads CAWSRTRGTDTQYF. The CDR3 DNA sequence: TGTGCCTGGAGTAGAACTAGGGGGACAGATACGCAGTATTTT.

The chain uses TRBV15 and TRBJ1-5; 8 bases fit TRBD1. Germline V gives CDR1 LNHNV, CDR2 YYDKDF (reference sequence). J lost 4 bases, V lost 0 bases, and 2 bases had no gene match. There are 15 residues in the CDR3. CDR3 sequence: CATSRERTGNQPQHF. CDR3 DNA sequence: TGTGCCACCAGCAGAGAAAGGACAGGGAATCAGCCCCAGCATTTT. Filled out from reference TRBV15 and TRBJ1-5, the complete variable domain reads DAMVIQNPRYQVTQFGKPVTLSCSQTLNHNVMYWYQQKSSQAPKLLFHYYDKDFNNEADTPDNFQSRRPNTSFCFLDIRSPGLGDTAMYLCATSRERTGNQPQHFGDGTRLSIL.

A remark on this clonotype: This may be a read error: a much more frequent sequence differs by one nucleotide. The rearrangement uses TRBV7-9 and TRBJ2-3; D uncertain. The CDR3 loop spans 15 amino acids. Germline-derived CDR1 and CDR2 are SEHNR and FQNEAQ (reference sequence). CDR3 amino acids: CAGSPTVLSTDTQYF. CDR3 sequence (DNA): TGTGCCGGCAGCCCCACAGTTCTGAGCACAGATACGCAGTATTTT.

This clonotype was found many times. The CDR3 here is CASSEGWDRGYNEQFF. In DNA, the CDR3 is TGTGCCAGCAGCGAAGGTTGGGACAGGGGATACAATGAGCAGTTCTTC. The gene calls are TRBV11-1 and TRBJ2-1; 10 nucleotides agree with TRBD1. Germline CDR1 and CDR2: SGHAT and FQDESV (reference sequence). This CDR3 spans 16 amino acids. The J segment lost 4 bases and the V segment lost 5 bases, leaving 8 bases of the junction unmatched.

There are a few counts of this clonotype. This chain links TRBV10-3 with TRBJ1-1; D ambiguous. Germline loops: CDR1 ENHRY, CDR2 SYGVKD. Trimming took off 7 bases at V and 5 bases at J, with 11 bases between the two ends. The CDR3 sequence is 12 residues long. In DNA, the CDR3 is TGTGCCATCAAGGAAGGGAGGACTGAAGCTTTCTTT. This gives the protein CAIKEGRTEAFF.

Many counts were recorded for this clonotype. The chain is built from TRBV28 and TRBJ2-7; 7 bases line up with TRBD1. V shed 5 bases and J 0 bases; nucleotides not matched to a gene: 4. CDR3 size: 14 residues. The germline gives CDR1 MDHEN, CDR2 SYDVKM. In DNA form, the CDR3 reads TGTGCCAGCAGTCGGGGACAGAGCTCCTACGAGCAGTACTTC. It is translated as CASSRGQSSYEQYF.

The table lists this clonotype with many counts. The chain couples TRBV6-2 or TRBV6-3 to TRBJ2-7, with 13 bases aligning to TRBD2. The CDR3 sequence is 16 residues long. The ends lost 6 bases at V and 2 bases at J; junction bases unmatched: 7. Germline assignment: CDR1 MNHEY and CDR2 SVGEGT. This CDR3 is CASRPGTSGTAYEQYF. DNA of the CDR3: TGTGCCAGCAGGCCTGGGACTAGCGGGACGGCCTACGAGCAGTACTTC.

The chain links TRBV2 to TRBJ1-5, with unresolved D. The germline V and J ends were trimmed by 6 bases and 3 bases, with 9 bases remaining between them. Germline V gene sequence: CDR1 SNHLY, CDR2 FYNNEI. This CDR3 has 13 residues. For the CDR3, the DNA is TGTGCCAGCAGGAGCGGGGTCAATCAGCCCCAGCATTTT. Its translation: CASRSGVNQPQHF.

The chain joins TRBV10-3 to TRBJ1-1; 7 bases map to TRBD1. From germline, CDR1 is ENHRY and CDR2 SYGVKD. V dropped 10 bases and J dropped 0; count of bases not matched to a gene: 5. The CDR3 consists of 13 residues. CDR3 sequence reads: CASGDSMNTEAFF. The CDR3 coding sequence is TGTGCCAGTGGGGACAGCATGAACACTGAAGCTTTCTTT.